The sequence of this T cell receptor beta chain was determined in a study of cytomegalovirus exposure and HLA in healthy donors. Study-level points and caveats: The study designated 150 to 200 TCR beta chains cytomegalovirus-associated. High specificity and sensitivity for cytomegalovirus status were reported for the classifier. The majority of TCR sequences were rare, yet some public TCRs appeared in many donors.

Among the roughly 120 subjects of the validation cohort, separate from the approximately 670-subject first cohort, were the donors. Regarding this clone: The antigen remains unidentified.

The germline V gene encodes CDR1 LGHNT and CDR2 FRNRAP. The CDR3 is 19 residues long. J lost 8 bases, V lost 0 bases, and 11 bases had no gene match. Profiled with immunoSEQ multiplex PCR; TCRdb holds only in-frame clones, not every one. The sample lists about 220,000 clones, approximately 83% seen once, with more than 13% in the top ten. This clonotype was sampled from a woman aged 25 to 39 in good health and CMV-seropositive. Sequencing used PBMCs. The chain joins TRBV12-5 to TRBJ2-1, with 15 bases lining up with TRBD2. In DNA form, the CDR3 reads TGTGCTAGTGGTTTGGTCTCCCGGACTAGCGGGAGGGGCCCCGATGAGCAGTTCTTC. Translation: CASGLVSRTSGRGPDEQFF.